This TCR beta chain was sequenced during a study of shared T cell receptors in the human thymus. Germline loops: CDR1 SGHDN, CDR2 FVKESK. Germline trimming cut 1 base from V and 0 bases from J; bases unmatched to any gene: 11. This CDR3 spans 18 amino acids. Measured with immunoSEQ multiplex PCR; TCRdb has only the in-frame clones, and not every one. The data show hundreds of thousands of clones, roughly 88% seen once. These data were likewise used in another study, on human thymus T cells. As reported in that work: Those donating were healthy Finnish infants in corrective surgery for congenital heart defects. Thymic material originated from resections removed in the course of corrective heart surgery. The authors found apparently biased V and J gene usage in thymic and blood repertoires. Related research described strongly overlapping thymic repertoires in unrelated people.

The TCR was taken from a boy under two years old with a congenital heart defect. Sequencing used thymocytes. The rearrangement links TRBV14 to TRBJ2-7; 8 positions agree with TRBD2. CDR3 coding DNA: TGTGCCAGCAGCCAAGGCGTTAATAGCGGGAAGCCCTCCTACGAGCAGTACTTC. It codes for CASSQGVNSGKPSYEQYF.